This T cell receptor (beta chain) was retrieved from a study of a mutant IDH1 vaccine in newly diagnosed glioma. Study background: Treated patients had a mean age of around 40 years and a sex split that was about 62% male and around 38% female. Earlier care involved radiotherapy, temozolomide, or both, and the majority received both.

Germline CDR1 LNHDA, CDR2 SQIVND (reference sequence). CDR3 length: 18 amino acids. The V gene lost 4 bases and the J gene lost 0 bases, with 19 bases spanning the gap. Specified time point: baseline, week 1 (first vaccination visit). Sample treatment: pre-vaccination baseline after standard-of-care therapy. Sequenced by immunoSEQ multiplex PCR; TCRdb stores in-frame clones only, minus some. The sample consists of 25,000 to 35,000 clones, around 79% of them appearing once. The sample was PBMCs, taken from a glioma patient treated with radiotherapy, temozolomide or both. This clonotype originated in a man aged 30-40 years with glioma. The chain couples TRBV19 to TRBJ1-5; weak D call: TRBD1 (5 bases). CDR3 region: CASSTTGTVMYSNQPQHF. DNA for the CDR3: TGTGCCAGTAGTACCACCGGGACTGTGATGTATAGCAATCAGCCCCAGCATTTT.